A single sample is the source of the 10 T cell receptor beta chains below, sequenced in a study of molecular identifiers for immune sequencing clone quantification. TCRdb fed the PCR reads into MiXCR, producing one record per CDR3 protein. This repertoire shows tens of thousands of distinct CDR3 sequences, less than 20% found once; its top ten account for around 7%. The sequencing sample was made of naive CD8+ T cells from blood, with Jurkat cell RNA spiked in. The subset: FACS-sorted CD8+CD4-CCR7+CD45RA+ naive T cells. The receptors were gathered from a human donor in good health. Some libraries in this study had Jurkat cell RNA spiked in.

In this sample, this clonotype turned up many times. As DNA, the CDR3 is TGCGCCAGCAGCGCTCCGGGACTAGCGGAACTCTACAATGAGCAGTTCTTC. As protein: CASSAPGLAELYNEQFF. The gene calls are TRBV5-1 and TRBJ2-1; TRBD2 agrees at 11 bases. Trimming took 4 bases from V and 3 from J; bases not matched to a gene: 9. The CDR3 covers 17 residues. The germline CDR1 and CDR2 sequences are SGHRS and YFSETQ.

In its sample, this clonotype was seen a few times. This sequence joins TRBV3-1 and TRBJ2-7; D ambiguous. Trimming left V 2 bases short and J 0 bases short, with 2 bases between. Germline CDR1 is LGHDT and CDR2 is YNNKEL (reference sequence). The CDR3 consists of 12 residues. CDR3 sequence (DNA): TGTGCCAGCAGCCAAATCTCCTACGAGCAGTACTTC. Protein sequence: CASSQISYEQYF.

This clonotype was recorded a few times. Just one base apart from a much larger clone, this may be a read error. This chain joins TRBV9 and TRBJ2-5, with 7 nucleotides matching TRBD2. V shed 4 bases, J shed 9 bases, and the junction held 6 bases outside the gene matches. The CDR3 is 12 amino acids. Germline V gene lookup returns CDR1 SGDLS and CDR2 YYNGEE. The CDR3 coding sequence is TGTGCCAGCAGCATAGAGGGAGGGGCCCAGTACTTC. It translates to CASSIEGGAQYF.

The chain employs TRBV28 and TRBJ1-6; D is unclear. This CDR3 is built from 15 residues. The ends were cut back, 8 bases at V and 7 bases at J, with 18 bases in the middle. Germline CDR1 MDHEN, CDR2 SYDVKM. The CDR3 coding sequence is TGTGCCAGCTATGGTGGGGTTAGGATCAATTCACCCCTCCACTTT. It is translated as CASYGGVRINSPLHF.

This clonotype has at least ten counts. The rearrangement links TRBV4-3 to TRBJ1-3; possibly TRBD1 for D (6 bases). Germline V gene sequence: CDR1 LGHNA, CDR2 YSLEER. Between the trimmed V and J ends, which lost 1 base and 4 bases, there was a span of 17 bases. The CDR3 sequence is 17 residues long. The CDR3 region has the DNA TGCGCCAGCAGCCAAGGTCCAATGGTGGGGGCAGGAAACACCATATATTTT. Amino acid sequence: CASSQGPMVGAGNTIYF.

This clonotype was seen repeatedly, ten times or more. The CDR3 nucleotides are TGTGCCAGCAGCTCCAACAGGGGTCGGGAGACCCAGTACTTC. It codes for CASSSNRGRETQYF. This rearrangement joins TRBV7-2 to TRBJ2-5, with 7 bases identical to TRBD1. CDR3 size: 14 residues. The junction had 7 bases not matched to a gene; V was cut back by 4 bases and J by 5 bases. Germline V gives CDR1 SGHTA, CDR2 FQGNSA.

This chain links TRBV28 with TRBJ2-5; D call uncertain. This CDR3 has 14 amino acids. Trimming shortened V by 6 bases and J by 5 bases, and 16 bases separated the two germline ends. Looked up from germline, CDR1 is MDHEN and CDR2 is SYDVKM. CDR3 amino acids: CASSPSGLGETQYF. CDR3 nucleotides: TGTGCCAGCAGCCCATCTGGGCTCGGGGAGACCCAGTACTTC.

This clonotype has at least ten counts. The V and J genes are TRBV7-9 and TRBJ2-7; TRBD2 aligns across 9 bases. V lost 5 bases, J lost 9 bases, and 5 bases stayed unmatched. Germline CDR1 and CDR2: SEHNR and FQNEAQ (reference sequence). The CDR3 extends over 12 amino acids. CDR3 residues: CASSAGSGGQYF. The CDR3 DNA reads as TGTGCCAGCAGCGCCGGTAGCGGGGGGCAGTACTTC.

Ten or more counts support this clonotype. The gene calls are TRBV6-2 or TRBV6-3 and TRBJ2-7; tentatively, D is TRBD1 or TRBD2 (6 bases each). This CDR3 comprises 12 residues. Trimming took off 8 bases at V and 1 base at J, with 9 bases between the two ends. CDR1 is MNHEY, CDR2 SVGEGT, per germline. The CDR3 DNA sequence: TGTGCCAGCGGAGGGGGGTCCTACGAGCAGTACTTC. Its translation is CASGGGSYEQYF.

This clonotype was found many times. The chain combines TRBV12-3 or TRBV12-4 with TRBJ2-5, with D perhaps TRBD1 (5 bases). The CDR3 consists of 14 residues. Deletions cut 3 bases from V and 4 bases from J, with 12 bases between. The CDR3 DNA follows: TGTGCCAGCAGTTTCGTGGGGCCGGGAGAGACCCAGTACTTC. Translation: CASSFVGPGETQYF.